This T cell receptor beta chain was sequenced for a study of siplizumab effects on memory and regulatory T cells (dated by TCRdb to 2018 to 2020). Regarding the research as a whole: The effect of the anti-CD2 antibody siplizumab on alloreactive T-cell subsets was examined in allogeneic mixed lymphocyte reactions constructed from human PBMCs. The paper as a whole reports these results and caveats: Compared with memory T cells, unstimulated naive T cells appeared more diverse, and naive cells seemed to make a substantial contribution to the alloresponse. About 75-97% of proliferating CD4+ or CD8+ clones could not be given a naive or memory phenotype. Siplizumab significantly reduced the cumulative frequency of alloreactive sequences traceable to unstimulated CD4+ memory T cells. Whether proliferating Tregs from siplizumab cultures were suppressive was not functionally confirmed. Of the alloreactive CD4+ clones that could be mapped, the Treg-derived share averaged about 67% with siplizumab compared with approximately 25% in control reactions. Because sequences below about 10^-5 frequency were poorly captured, only a minor fraction of alloreactive clones could be mapped to unstimulated subsets.

At the junction V is shortened by 4 bases and J by 7 bases, with 5 bases in between. The CDR3 runs 11 residues from the cysteine to the phenylalanine. The retained sequence is limited to the CDR3, 33 bases, with the frame set at the first base. Per the germline V gene (reference sequence), MNHEY is the CDR1 and SMNVEV is the CDR2. Sorted unstimulated T cells, along with proliferating T cells recovered from mixed lymphocyte reactions, underwent TCRbeta CDR3 sequencing. Fresh whole blood from roughly nine HLA-typed healthy donors was used as the source from which PBMCs were isolated. Unstimulated CD4+ non-regulatory T cells were FACS-sorted to map the origin of alloreactive clones. The receptor library was made with the immunoSEQ multiplex PCR assay. Roughly 100,000 TCR templates per sample were assayed by the deep sequencing platform. Genomic DNA extracted from sorted T cells was used for TCRbeta CDR3 sequencing. The original methods were these. Clonal analysis of TCRbeta CDR3 data was done in the R programming language. Comparing unstimulated samples against CFSE-low samples taken after the reaction was how alloreactive CD4+ and CD8+ clones were defined. By matching sequences to the repertoires of sorted unstimulated Treg and non-Treg cells, each alloreactive CD4+ clone was assigned a regulatory or non-regulatory origin. Imported from immuneACCESS, the table was reduced by TCRdb to in-frame sequences with V and J called. These copies leave out some clones; in studies compared against another copy, an unresolved V gene accounts for under half, and the cause of the remainder is not known. V and J calls and clone size are those listed in that table; D and trimming were worked out from the DNA. Across this sample there are about 100,000 clones, with roughly 93% seen only once. The leading ten clones occupy roughly 1.4% of the sample.

With respect to this clone: Its antigen remains undetermined. Base qualities are not provided; no much larger clone lies one nucleotide away. The sample holds other DNA sequences that translate to the same CDR3.

The receptor was derived from a human donor in good health. The sequence is built from TRBV27 and TRBJ2-1, with the D gene not clear enough to name. Sequencing was performed on non-Treg CD4+ T cells sorted from blood. The sample's cell subset or site label, decoded: FACS-sorted unstimulated CD4+ non-regulatory T cells. For the CDR3, the sequence is CASSYINEQFF. The nucleotide sequence is given as TGTGCCAGCAGTTACATTAATGAGCAGTTCTTC.